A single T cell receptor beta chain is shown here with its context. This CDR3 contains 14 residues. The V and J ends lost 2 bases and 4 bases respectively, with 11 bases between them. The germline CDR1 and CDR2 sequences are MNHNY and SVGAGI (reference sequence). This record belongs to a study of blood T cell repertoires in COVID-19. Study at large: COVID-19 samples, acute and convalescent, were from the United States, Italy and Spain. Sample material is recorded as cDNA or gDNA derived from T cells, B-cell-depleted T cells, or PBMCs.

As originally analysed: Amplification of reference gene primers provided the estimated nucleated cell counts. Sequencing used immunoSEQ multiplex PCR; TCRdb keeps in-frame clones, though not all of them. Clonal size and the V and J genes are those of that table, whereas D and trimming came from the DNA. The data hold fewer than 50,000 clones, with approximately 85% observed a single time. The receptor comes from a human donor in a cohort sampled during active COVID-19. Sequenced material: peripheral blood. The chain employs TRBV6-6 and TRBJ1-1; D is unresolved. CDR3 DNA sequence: TGTGCCAGCAGTTACATGGGAGAGGGCACTGAAGCTTTCTTT. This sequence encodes CASSYMGEGTEAFF.